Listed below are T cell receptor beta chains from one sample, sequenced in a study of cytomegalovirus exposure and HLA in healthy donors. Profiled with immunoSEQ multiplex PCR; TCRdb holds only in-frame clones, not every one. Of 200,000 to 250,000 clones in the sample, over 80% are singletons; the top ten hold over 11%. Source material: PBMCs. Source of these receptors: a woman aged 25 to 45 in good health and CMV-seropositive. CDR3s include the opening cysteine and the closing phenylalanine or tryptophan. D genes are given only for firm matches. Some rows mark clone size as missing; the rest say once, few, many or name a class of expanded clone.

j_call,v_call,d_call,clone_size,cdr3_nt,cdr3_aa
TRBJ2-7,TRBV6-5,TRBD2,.,TGTGCCAGCAGTAGAGGGACTAGCGGAACCTACGAGCAGTACTTC,CASSRGTSGTYEQYF
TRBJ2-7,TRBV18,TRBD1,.,TGTGCCAGCTCACCACCGGACAGGAGAAACGAGCAGTACTTC,CASSPPDRRNEQYF
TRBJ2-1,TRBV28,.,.,TGTGCCAGCAGCCACCGGGACGACTCATACAATGAGCAGTTCTTC,CASSHRDDSYNEQFF
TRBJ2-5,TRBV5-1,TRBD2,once,TGCGCCAGCAACCCCATAGCGGGAGGAGAGACCCAGTACTTC,CASNPIAGGETQYF
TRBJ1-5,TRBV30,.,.,TGTGCCTGGAGTGGGATGGGACTTTACAATCAGCCCCAGCATTTT,CAWSGMGLYNQPQHF
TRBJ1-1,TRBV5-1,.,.,TGCGCCAGCAGCTTGGTGTCAACTAACACTGAAGCTTTCTTT,CASSLVSTNTEAFF
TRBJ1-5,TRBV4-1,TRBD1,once,TGCGCCAGCAGCCGACAACTACAGGGGACTCAGCCCCAGCATTTT,CASSRQLQGTQPQHF
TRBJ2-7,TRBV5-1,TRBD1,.,TGCGCCAGCAGCCTCGGACAGGTCTACGAGCAGTACTTC,CASSLGQVYEQYF
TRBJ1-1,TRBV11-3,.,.,TGTGCCAGCAGCCGGAAGAACACTGAAGCTTTCTTT,CASSRKNTEAFF
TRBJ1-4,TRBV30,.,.,TGTGCCTGGAGTGTTATCGAGAATGAAAAACTGTTTTTT,CAWSVIENEKLFF
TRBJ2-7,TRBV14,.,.,TGTGCCAGCACCCTAACTCAGGGTACGGAGCAGTACTTC,CASTLTQGTEQYF
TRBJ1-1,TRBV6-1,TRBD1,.,TGTGCCAGCGCCCCCGGACAGGGGTTTGAAGCTTTCTTT,CASAPGQGFEAFF
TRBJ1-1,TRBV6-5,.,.,TGTGCCAGCAGTCGTAATCAGGGGAGCACTGAAGCTTTCTTT,CASSRNQGSTEAFF
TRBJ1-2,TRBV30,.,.,TGTGCCTGGAAAGTCCGGGATGGCTACACCTTC,CAWKVRDGYTF
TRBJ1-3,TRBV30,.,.,TGTGCTCACGGGGAAGGGGTCCACACCATATATTTT,CAHGEGVHTIYF
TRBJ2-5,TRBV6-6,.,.,TGTGCCAGCAGTTCCCGGGACGGAGAAGAGACCCAGTACTTC,CASSSRDGEETQYF
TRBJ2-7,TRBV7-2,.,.,TGTGCCAGCAGCTTAGGGGTAGCGATTAATTACGAGCAGTACTTC,CASSLGVAINYEQYF
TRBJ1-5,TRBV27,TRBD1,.,TGTGCCAGCAGTGAAGGACAGGGGGCTCAGCCCCAGCATTTT,CASSEGQGAQPQHF
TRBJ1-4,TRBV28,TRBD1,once,TGTGCCAGCACCCCAAGGGGACAGCGGAGGACTAATGAAAAACTGTTTTTT,CASTPRGQRRTNEKLFF
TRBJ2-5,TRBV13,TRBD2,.,TGTGCCAGCAGCTTAGGCCTAATGGCGGGAGGAGAGACCCAGTACTTC,CASSLGLMAGGETQYF
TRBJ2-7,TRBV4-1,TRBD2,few,TGCGCCAGCAGCCACCAAAGGGTTGGGACTAGCGGGACTTACGAGCAGTACTTC,CASSHQRVGTSGTYEQYF
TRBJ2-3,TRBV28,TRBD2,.,TGTGCCAGCAGCCTCGGGACTAGCGCGTACACAGATACGCAGTATTTT,CASSLGTSAYTDTQYF
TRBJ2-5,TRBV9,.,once,TGTGCCAGCAGCCCTCGGGACATCCAAGAGACCCAGTACTTC,CASSPRDIQETQYF
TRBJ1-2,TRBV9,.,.,TGTGCCAGCAGGGCCACGAAGGGTGGCTACACCTTC,CASRATKGGYTF
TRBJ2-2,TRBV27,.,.,TGTGCCAGCAGTTTGGGGTACGGGGACACCGGGGAGCTGTTTTTT,CASSLGYGDTGELFF
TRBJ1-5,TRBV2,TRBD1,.,TGTGCCAGCAGTGTTGTAGGGGGCAATGGACAGCCCCAGCATTTT,CASSVVGGNGQPQHF
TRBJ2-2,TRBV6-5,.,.,TGTGCCAGCAGTTACCCCGGTGGGGGGCTGTTTTTT,CASSYPGGGLFF
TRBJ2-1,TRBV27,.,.,TGTGCCAGCAGTATTCGGCCGGGACCAGTAGGGTATGAGCAGTTCTTC,CASSIRPGPVGYEQFF
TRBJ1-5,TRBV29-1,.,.,TGCAGCACCCAAGGGGCCGAGAATCAGCCCCAGCATTTT,CSTQGAENQPQHF
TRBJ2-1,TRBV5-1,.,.,TGCGCCAGCAGCTTACCACAGGAGTACAATGAGCAGTTCTTC,CASSLPQEYNEQFF
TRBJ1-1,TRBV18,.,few,TGTGCCAGCTCACCACTGGCAGGGGAGGACACTGAAGCTTTCTTT,CASSPLAGEDTEAFF
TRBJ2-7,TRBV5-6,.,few,TGTGCCAGCAGCTTGTTCCAGGGGATCTACGAGCAGTACTTC,CASSLFQGIYEQYF
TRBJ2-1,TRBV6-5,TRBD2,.,TGTGCCAGCAGCCGGGCGGGGGGCTCCTACAATGAGCAGTTCTTC,CASSRAGGSYNEQFF
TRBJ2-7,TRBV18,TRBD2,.,TGTGCCAGCTTATCGGGGACTAGCGGTTCCTACGAGCAGTACTTC,CASLSGTSGSYEQYF
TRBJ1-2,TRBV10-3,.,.,TGTGCCATCCCCCGGTCTCCGAGCTATGGCTACACCTTC,CAIPRSPSYGYTF
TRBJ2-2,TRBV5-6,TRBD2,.,TGTGCCAGCAGCTTCGGTCTAGCGGGAGGAAATCCCGGGGAGCTGTTTTTT,CASSFGLAGGNPGELFF
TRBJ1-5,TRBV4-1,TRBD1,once,TGCGCCAGCAGCCAACCGGGACAGGGAGGAAATCAGCCCCAGCATTTT,CASSQPGQGGNQPQHF
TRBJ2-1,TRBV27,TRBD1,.,TGTGCCAGCAGCTTAACAGGGGTGGAGCAGTTCTTC,CASSLTGVEQFF
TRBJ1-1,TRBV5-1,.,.,TGCGCCAGCAGCTTGACAGGCCGGGCTTTCTTT,CASSLTGRAFF
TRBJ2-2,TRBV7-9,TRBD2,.,TGTGCCAGCAGCCCTATATCCGGACTAGCGGCTAACACCGGGGAGCTGTTTTTT,CASSPISGLAANTGELFF
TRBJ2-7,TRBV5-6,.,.,TGTGCCAGCAGCGGGTTAGGGGACGGTTCCTACGAGCAGTACTTC,CASSGLGDGSYEQYF
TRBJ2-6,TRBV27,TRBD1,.,TGTGCCAGCAGTCCGCGGACAGGGTCGGGGGCCAACGTCCTGACTTTC,CASSPRTGSGANVLTF
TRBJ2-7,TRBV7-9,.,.,TGTGCCAGCAGCTTGATATCAGGCGAGCAGTACTTC,CASSLISGEQYF
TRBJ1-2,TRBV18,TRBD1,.,TGTGCCAGCTCACCAACGGACAGGGGGTTAGCTAACTATGGCTACACCTTC,CASSPTDRGLANYGYTF
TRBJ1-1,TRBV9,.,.,TGTGCCAGCACCGCGAGGGGGACGATGAACACTGAAGCTTTCTTT,CASTARGTMNTEAFF
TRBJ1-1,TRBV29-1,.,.,TGCAGCGTTCAAACAGGGCCTGAAGCTTTCTTT,CSVQTGPEAFF
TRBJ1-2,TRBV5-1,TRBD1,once,TGCGCCAGCAGCCCAGGGACAGGGTTTGGCTACACCTTC,CASSPGTGFGYTF
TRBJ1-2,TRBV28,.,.,TGTGCCAGCAACCCCACGGCAAGAGGGGGCTACACCTTC,CASNPTARGGYTF
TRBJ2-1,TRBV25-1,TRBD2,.,TGTGCCACCAATGTAGCGGGTAGCTCCTACAATGAGCAGTTCTTC,CATNVAGSSYNEQFF
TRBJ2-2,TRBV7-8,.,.,TGTGCCAGCAGCGCCATGGATAGGAACACCGGGGAGCTGTTTTTT,CASSAMDRNTGELFF
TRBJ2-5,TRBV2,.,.,TGTGCCAGCTCCCGGCTTGGGGAGACCCAGTACTTC,CASSRLGETQYF
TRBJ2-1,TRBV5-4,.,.,TGTGCCAGCAGCTCCCGAGGAGGGGATGAGCAGTTCTTC,CASSSRGGDEQFF
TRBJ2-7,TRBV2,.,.,TGTGCCAGCAGTCCGGCCTCCTACGAGCAGTACTTC,CASSPASYEQYF
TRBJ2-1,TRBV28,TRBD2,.,TGTGCCAGCAGTGGTAGCGGGGTCCGGTACAATGAGCAGTTCTTC,CASSGSGVRYNEQFF
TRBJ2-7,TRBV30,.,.,TGTGCCTGGGGGTTGTCAGGGGGACTCGTCGAGCAGTACTTC,CAWGLSGGLVEQYF
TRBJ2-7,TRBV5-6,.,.,TGTGCCAGCAGCTTATCCGGGAGTGCTCACGAGCAGTACTTC,CASSLSGSAHEQYF
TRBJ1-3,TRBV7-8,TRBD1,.,TGTGCCAGCAGCTCCGGACAGGGAAGAAACACCATATATTTT,CASSSGQGRNTIYF
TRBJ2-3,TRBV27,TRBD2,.,TGTGCCAGCAGGAACTCTAGCGGGAGGACCACAGATACGCAGTATTTT,CASRNSSGRTTDTQYF
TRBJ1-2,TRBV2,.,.,TGTGCCAGCAATACAGGGAGTACCTATGGCTACACCTTC,CASNTGSTYGYTF